The 22 T cell receptor beta chains listed next were all sequenced from one sample in a study of HIV-infected patients and healthy controls. All unsorted peripheral T cells were captured because whole blood was used without fractionation. Reverse transcription used approximately 500 ng RNA and constant-region primers for alpha and beta. Separate chain-specific third strand synthesis with multiplexing indices produced the alpha and beta libraries. TCRdb redid the calling of the 5' RACE reads with MiXCR, one entry per CDR3 protein. The table lists 7,000 to 8,500 distinct CDR3 sequences, over 5% of them singletons, with roughly 23% in the top ten. The specimen was blood, collected before antiretroviral therapy. The receptors shown here come from an adult with HIV infection.

This clonotype is medium-sized by share. V and J are TRBV20-1 and TRBJ2-3; D uncertain. V lost 6 bases and J lost 4, with 8 bases in between. The germline gives CDR1 DFQATT, CDR2 SNEGSKA (reference sequence). CDR3 length: 11 amino acids. CDR3 coding DNA: TGCAGTGCGTTCCCCGCAGATACGCAGTATTTT. It specifies CSAFPADTQYF.

This clonotype appeared many times. The chain is built from TRBV15 and TRBJ1-1; maybe TRBD1 (5 bases). Trimming pared 0 bases from V and 9 bases from J, leaving 11 bases between. The CDR3 is made up of 13 amino acids. Germline V gives CDR1 LNHNV, CDR2 YYDKDF (reference sequence). The CDR3 DNA follows: TGTGCCACCAGCAGAGATCGTGCAGGGAAAGCTTTCTTT. This encodes CATSRDRAGKAFF.

This clonotype was seen a few times. The chain joins TRBV5-1 to TRBJ2-7; 7 bases map to TRBD2. This CDR3 has 16 amino acids. V lost 0 bases, J lost 2 bases, and 8 bases stayed unmatched. Germline CDR1 and CDR2: SGHRS and YFSETQ. The CDR3 here is CASSLAGGIGPYEQYV. In nucleotides, the CDR3 is TGCGCCAGCAGCTTGGCGGGGGGAATAGGACCCTACGAGCAGTACGTC.

This clonotype was observed many times. V gene TRBV5-1 combines with J gene TRBJ2-2; 7 nucleotides align to TRBD1. Per the germline V gene, CDR1 is SGHRS and CDR2 is YFSETQ. After removal of 0 bases from V and 7 bases from J, the junction contained 12 bases not matched to a gene. The CDR3 is made up of 17 amino acids. The CDR3 DNA follows: TGCGCCAGCAGCTTGGAAACTACTACAGGGGCTCGCGGGGAGCTGTTTTTT. Its protein is CASSLETTTGARGELFF.

On this clonotype itself: One junction end does not reproduce the germline sequence, and a read error may be involved. The chain is built from TRBV7-2 and TRBJ1-6; no reliable D call. The germline V gene has CDR1 SGHTA and CDR2 FQGNSA. The CDR3 has 19 residues. CDR3 in amino acids: CASSLALAGLSGYNSPLDF. CDR3 DNA sequence: TGTGCCAGCAGCTTAGCGCTCGCCGGTTTGTCAGGTTATAATTCACCCCTCGACTTT.

This clonotype came up many times. V is TRBV10-2 and J is TRBJ2-3; D perhaps matches TRBD1 (6 bases). V was trimmed by 3 bases and J by 5 bases, leaving 15 bases between them. Per the germline V gene, CDR1 is WSHSY and CDR2 is SAAADI. The CDR3 consists of 15 residues. The CDR3 DNA is TGCGCCAGCAGTGAAAACCGGGACATCGGAGATACGCAGTATTTT. It codes for CASSENRDIGDTQYF.

Sample share makes this clonotype medium-sized. V usage is TRBV28 and J usage is TRBJ2-1; 7 nucleotides agree with TRBD2. Germline trimming cut 3 bases from V and 7 bases from J; bases unmatched to any gene: 6. Germline V gene sequence: CDR1 MDHEN, CDR2 SYDVKM. The CDR3 loop spans 14 amino acids. The CDR3: CASSLGSGGNEQFF. The CDR3 DNA is TGTGCCAGCAGTTTGGGGTCGGGGGGAAATGAGCAGTTCTTC.

This clonotype showed up many times. This sequence joins TRBV6-1 and TRBJ1-1; D might be TRBD1 (5 bases). CDR3 length: 17 residues. Germline CDR1 is MNHNS and CDR2 is SASEGT. Trimming left V 5 bases short and J 3 bases short, with 22 bases between. In DNA form, the CDR3 reads TGTGCCAGCAGTTCAGGGTTGGGGTACATGGGGTACACTGAAGCTTTCTTT. It translates to CASSSGLGYMGYTEAFF.

This clonotype was observed at least ten times. The V and J genes are TRBV4-1 and TRBJ2-5; D possibly matches TRBD1 or TRBD2 (5 bases each). Germline values: CDR1 MGHRA, CDR2 YSYEKL. Trimming pared 1 base from V and 2 bases from J, leaving 11 bases between. The CDR3 consists of 15 residues. CDR3: CASSQGGSRQETQYF. In DNA, the CDR3 is TGCGCCAGCAGCCAAGGGGGGAGCAGGCAAGAGACCCAGTACTTC.

Many counts were recorded for this clonotype. The chain carries TRBV7-9 and TRBJ1-2; D call uncertain. The ends were cut back, 5 bases at V and 13 bases at J, with 20 bases in the middle. The germline gives CDR1 SEHNR, CDR2 FQNEAQ (reference sequence). The CDR3 loop spans 13 amino acids. The CDR3 DNA follows: TGTGCCAGCAGCCCGCCCCTTCGTTCAGGTCCCACCTTC. Translating gives CASSPPLRSGPTF.

This clonotype is medium-sized by share. The V gene is TRBV3-1, the J gene TRBJ1-6, with a tentative D call TRBD1 (5 bases). Deletions cut 3 bases from V and 6 bases from J, with 9 bases between. The CDR3 loop spans 14 amino acids. Germline-derived CDR1 and CDR2 are LGHDT and YNNKEL (reference sequence). Written as DNA, the CDR3 is TGTGCCAGCAGCCACGGGGACGCTAATTCACCCCTCCACTTT. This sequence encodes CASSHGDANSPLHF. Complete variable domain (other parts from reference TRBV3-1 and TRBJ1-6): DTAVSQTPKYLVTQMGNDKSIKCEQNLGHDTMYWYKQDSKKFLKIMFSYNNKELIINETVPNRFSPKSPDKAHLNLHINSLELGDSAVYFCASSHGDANSPLHFGNGTRLTVT.

The table lists this clonotype with many counts. The chain couples TRBV27 to TRBJ1-1; no clear D. Germline CDR1 is MNHEY and CDR2 is SMNVEV (reference sequence). This CDR3 is 13 amino acids long. V lost 3 bases to trimming and J lost 4 bases, with 9 bases between them. The CDR3 nucleotides read TGTGCCAGCAGTTTGGCAGGCCTCACTGAAGCTTTCTTT. It encodes CASSLAGLTEAFF.

This clonotype was observed at least ten times. V is TRBV6-5 and J is TRBJ1-1; D gene ambiguous. Germline lookup yields CDR1 MNHEY and CDR2 SVGAGI. Trimming took off 7 bases at V and 1 base at J, with 7 bases between the two ends. This CDR3 is built from 12 residues. CDR3 in DNA: TGTGCCAGCAAGTGGGGGAACACTGAAGCTTTCTTT. Amino acids: CASKWGNTEAFF.

In this sample, this clonotype turned up many times. The V and J genes are TRBV12-3 or TRBV12-4 and TRBJ2-3, with D possibly being TRBD2 (7 bases). Trimming stripped 3 bases from V and 0 bases from J, with 13 bases between. The CDR3 covers 16 residues. The CDR3 coding sequence is TGTGCCAGCAGTTTCCGCGGGGGCCCTAGCACAGATACGCAGTATTTT. Amino acids: CASSFRGGPSTDTQYF.

The chain recombines TRBV7-6 with TRBJ1-4, with D perhaps matching TRBD1 (5 bases). V was trimmed by 1 base and J by 8 bases, leaving 14 bases between them. The CDR3 length is 15 residues. From germline, CDR1 is SGHVS and CDR2 FNYEAQ. The CDR3 is CASSLGGRRLEKLFF. The CDR3 nucleotides are TGTGCCAGCAGCTTAGGGGGACGTCGCCTGGAAAAACTGTTTTTT.

Ten or more counts support this clonotype. This rearrangement joins TRBV7-2 to TRBJ2-1; no clear D gene. This CDR3 has 16 amino acids. Germline assignment: CDR1 SGHTA and CDR2 FQGNSA. The germline V and J ends were trimmed by 5 bases and 0 bases, with 14 bases remaining between them. CDR3 coding DNA: TGTGCCAGCAGCAAAGCCCCACTGAGCTCCTACAATGAGCAGTTCTTC. It yields the protein CASSKAPLSSYNEQFF.

This clonotype is judged medium-sized. This chain uses TRBV19 with TRBJ1-1; 7 nucleotides align to TRBD1. Trimming cost V 5 bases and J 1 base; bases outside gene matches: 7. The CDR3 loop spans 15 amino acids. The germline V gene has CDR1 LNHDA and CDR2 SQIVND (reference sequence). The CDR3 here is CASSRTGRWNTEAFF. The CDR3 DNA reads TGTGCCAGTAGTCGGACAGGCCGGTGGAACACTGAAGCTTTCTTT.

Relative to its sample, this clonotype is medium-sized. J is TRBJ2-3 and V is TRBV7-9; 7 bases fit TRBD2. The V segment lost 1 base and the J segment 2 bases; nucleotides outside the gene matches: 3. The CDR3 loop spans 15 amino acids. Germline CDR1 is SEHNR and CDR2 is FQNEAQ (reference sequence). The CDR3 is CASSLVAGATDTQYF. The CDR3 DNA reads TGTGCCAGCAGCTTAGTTGCGGGAGCCACAGATACGCAGTATTTT.

The chain combines TRBV20-1 with TRBJ1-4, with D uncertain. The CDR3 is made up of 10 amino acids. Deletions cut 2 bases from V and 5 bases from J, with 0 bases between. Germline-derived CDR1 and CDR2 are DFQATT and SNEGSKA (reference sequence). The CDR3 DNA follows: TGCAGTGCTAGAAATGAAAAACTGTTTTTT. It is translated as CSARNEKLFF.

This clonotype was recorded at least ten times. The chain couples TRBV29-1 to TRBJ2-1; a possible D gene is TRBD2 (5 bases). CDR1 and CDR2 (germline): SQVTM, ANQGSEA. The CDR3 covers 11 residues. The germline V and J ends were trimmed by 7 bases and 7 bases, with 11 bases remaining between them. The CDR3 reads CSGRWTNEQFF. The CDR3 region has the DNA TGCAGCGGCCGCTGGACTAATGAGCAGTTCTTC.

This clonotype was recorded once. This chain links TRBV7-2 with TRBJ1-2; D unclear. Germline V lookup: CDR1 SGHTA, CDR2 FQGNSA. V shed 3 bases and J shed 8 bases, with 19 bases lying between them. The CDR3 runs to 15 residues. This chain's CDR3 is CASSLGGQAVKGYTF. Written as DNA, the CDR3 is TGTGCCAGCAGCTTGGGAGGGCAGGCGGTAAAGGGCTACACCTTC.

V is TRBV4-1 and J is TRBJ2-1; 7 nucleotides align to TRBD1. CDR3 length: 11 residues. V shed 8 bases and J 7 bases; nucleotides not matched to a gene: 2. CDR1 is MGHRA, CDR2 YSYEKL, per germline. This chain's CDR3 is CASPTGNEQFF. The CDR3 region has the DNA TGCGCCAGCCCGACAGGGAATGAGCAGTTCTTC.